A selection of T cell receptor beta chains follows, all from one sample in a study of cytotoxic CD8 clonotypes in ibrutinib-treated CLL. The assay was immunoSEQ multiplex PCR, and TCRdb's table has in-frame clones only and misses some. The table records about 130,000 clones, 80% to 85% of them present only once. The sequencing here drew on PBMCs, taken after 24 months of ibrutinib treatment. The origin of the receptors is a human donor with chronic lymphocytic leukemia. The CDR3 runs from the conserved cysteine through the conserved F or W. A D gene is named only where the DNA matches it firmly. Expanded clones are given a class, and other clones once, few, many or no size at all.

>TRBJ1-2|TRBV7-9|-|TRBD1
CASSFGQEVNGYTF
TGTGCCAGCAGCTTCGGACAGGAGGTTAATGGCTACACCTTC
>TRBJ1-6|TRBV19|once|TRBD1
CASSTGQEIYNSPLHF
TGTGCCAGTAGTACCGGACAGGAGATCTATAATTCACCCCTCCACTTT
>TRBJ1-4|TRBV10-3|-|TRBD1
CAIRTGVPNEKLFF
TGTGCCATCAGGACAGGGGTCCCGAATGAAAAACTGTTTTTT
>TRBJ2-2|TRBV7-3|-|-
CASSLLGTGELFF
TGTGCCAGCAGCTTATTAGGAACCGGGGAGCTGTTTTTT
>TRBJ2-1|TRBV5-4|-|TRBD2
CASSSGLAGVYNEQFF
TGTGCCAGCAGCTCGGGACTAGCGGGGGTATACAATGAGCAGTTCTTC
>TRBJ2-3|TRBV27|-|-
CASSSPNTDTQYF
TGTGCCAGCAGTTCTCCTAACACAGATACGCAGTATTTT
>TRBJ2-7|TRBV2|-|-
CASSQDGFYEQYF
TGTGCCAGCAGTCAAGACGGATTCTACGAGCAGTACTTC
>TRBJ2-7|TRBV7-9|few|-
CASSGPRTGKEGEQYF
TGTGCCAGCAGCGGACCGAGGACAGGAAAGGAGGGCGAGCAGTACTTC
>TRBJ2-4|TRBV2|-|TRBD2
CAMGTRTSGTITNIQYF
TGTGCCATGGGTACACGGACTAGCGGGACGATCACAAACATTCAGTACTTC
>TRBJ1-1|TRBV6-6|-|-
CASSYGPLDTEAFF
TGTGCCAGCAGTTACGGGCCCTTGGACACTGAAGCTTTCTTT
>TRBJ2-2|TRBV18|-|-
CASSPRGSGELFF
TGTGCCAGCTCACCGAGGGGCTCAGGGGAGCTGTTTTTT
>TRBJ2-3|TRBV5-5|-|-
CASSGRDGPRDTQYF
TGTGCCAGCAGCGGGCGGGACGGACCCCGAGATACGCAGTATTTT
>TRBJ1-3|TRBV5-6|-|-
CASSLGTASGNTIYF
TGTGCCAGCAGCTTGGGGACGGCCTCTGGAAACACCATATATTTT
>TRBJ1-2|TRBV7-2|-|-
CASSLSNYGYTF
TGTGCCAGCAGCTTGTCAAACTATGGCTACACCTTC
>TRBJ2-5|TRBV6-5|once|-
CASTLDLETQYF
TGTGCCAGCACGTTGGATCTAGAGACCCAGTACTTC
>TRBJ2-3|TRBV5-1|-|-
CASSSGQGGDTQYF
TGCGCCAGCAGCTCCGGACAGGGAGGGGATACGCAGTATTTT
>TRBJ1-1|TRBV9|-|-
CASSGRTANTEAFF
TGTGCCAGCAGCGGTCGGACAGCAAACACTGAAGCTTTCTTT
>TRBJ2-2|TRBV25-1|-|-
CASSYNTGELFF
TGTGCCAGCAGTTATAACACCGGGGAGCTGTTTTTT
>TRBJ1-1|TRBV18|-|-
CASSQNGGQNTEAFF
TGTGCCAGCTCACAGAACGGGGGACAGAACACTGAAGCTTTCTTT
>TRBJ2-2|TRBV19|-|TRBD2
CASSPGLAGGRTTGELFF
TGTGCCAGTAGCCCGGGACTAGCGGGGGGGCGGACCACCGGGGAGCTGTTTTTT
>TRBJ2-1|TRBV27|-|-
CASSLRTTTYNEQFF
TGTGCCAGCAGTTTAAGGACGACGACCTACAATGAGCAGTTCTTC
>TRBJ1-3|TRBV7-8|-|-
CASSLGAASSGNTIYF
TGTGCCAGCAGCTTAGGGGCCGCCAGCTCTGGAAACACCATATATTTT
>TRBJ2-7|TRBV15|-|-
CATSRGFARGNEQYF
TGTGCCACCAGCAGAGGGTTCGCCAGGGGAAACGAGCAGTACTTC
>TRBJ1-1|TRBV2|-|-
CASIGRTEAFF
TGTGCCAGCATTGGGCGCACTGAAGCTTTCTTT
>TRBJ2-5|TRBV9|-|TRBD2
CASSVTSGGGGETQYF
TGTGCCAGCAGCGTTACTAGCGGGGGAGGGGGGGAGACCCAGTACTTC
>TRBJ1-5|TRBV29-1|few|-
CSVEGANNQPQHF
TGCAGCGTGGAAGGGGCGAACAATCAGCCCCAGCATTTT
>TRBJ1-2|TRBV6-6|once|-
CASSPNMGTRGYTF
TGTGCCAGCAGCCCAAATATGGGGACCAGAGGCTACACCTTC
>TRBJ1-2|TRBV5-1|-|TRBD1
CASSSPTPGQRIFDYGYTF
TGCGCCAGCAGCTCTCCGACCCCGGGACAGAGGATTTTTGACTATGGCTACACCTTC
>TRBJ1-1|TRBV6-6|-|-
CASSPVRNTEAFF
TGTGCCAGCAGCCCTGTGCGGAACACTGAAGCTTTCTTT
>TRBJ2-3|TRBV7-9|-|TRBD2
CASSLSRGAGDTQYF
TGTGCCAGCAGCTTATCGCGGGGGGCGGGAGATACGCAGTATTTT
>TRBJ2-7|TRBV5-1|-|-
CASSPGERLTAWTYEQYF
TGCGCCAGCAGCCCAGGGGAGCGACTGACTGCTTGGACCTACGAGCAGTACTTC
>TRBJ1-2|TRBV10-3|-|TRBD1
CAISEGLGQNYGYTF
TGTGCCATCAGTGAGGGTCTGGGACAGAACTATGGCTACACCTTC
>TRBJ2-1|TRBV5-4|-|-
CASSRRGSYNEQFF
TGTGCCAGCAGCCGACGGGGCTCCTACAATGAGCAGTTCTTC
>TRBJ2-3|TRBV5-1|-|TRBD1
CASSSGQGVDTQYF
TGCGCCAGCAGCTCCGGACAGGGGGTAGATACGCAGTATTTT
>TRBJ1-5|TRBV9|-|-
CASSAGTANQPQHF
TGTGCCAGCAGCGCCGGTACAGCCAATCAGCCCCAGCATTTT